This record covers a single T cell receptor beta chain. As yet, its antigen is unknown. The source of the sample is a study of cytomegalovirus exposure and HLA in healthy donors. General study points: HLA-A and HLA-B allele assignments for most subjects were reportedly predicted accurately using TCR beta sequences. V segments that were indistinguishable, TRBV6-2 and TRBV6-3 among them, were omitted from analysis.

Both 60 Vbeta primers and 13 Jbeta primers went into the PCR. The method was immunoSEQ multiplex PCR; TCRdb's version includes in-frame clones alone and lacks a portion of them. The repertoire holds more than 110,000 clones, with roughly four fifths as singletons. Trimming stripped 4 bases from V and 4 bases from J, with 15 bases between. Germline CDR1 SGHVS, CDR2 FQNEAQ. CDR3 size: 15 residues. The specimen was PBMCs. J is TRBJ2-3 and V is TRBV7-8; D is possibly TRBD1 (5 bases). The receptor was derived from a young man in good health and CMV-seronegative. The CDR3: CASSSTVKDPDTQYF. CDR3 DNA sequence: TGTGCCAGCAGCTCGACAGTCAAGGATCCAGATACGCAGTATTTT.